This T cell receptor beta chain originates from a study of blood T cell repertoires in COVID-19. Study as a whole: Material from acute and convalescent COVID-19 was sourced from the United States, Italy and Spain.

The study recruited people aged about 18 to 89 years across roughly 25 US areas. CDR3 size: 16 residues. Germline CDR1 SGHDN, CDR2 FVKESK. The V gene lost 1 base and the J gene lost 7 bases, with 14 bases spanning the gap. Assay: immunoSEQ multiplex PCR; the TCRdb copy retains only in-frame clones and omits some. The sample has almost 400,000 clones; roughly nine tenths are singletons. The chain is built from TRBV14 and TRBJ1-6; D may be TRBD1 (5 bases). The TCR sequence derives from a woman aged 30 to 39 who had recovered from COVID-19. Source material: PBMCs or T cells enriched from blood (not recorded which). CDR3 sequence (DNA): TGTGCCAGCAGCCAAGGAAGGGGATTAAGGAATTCACCCCTCCACTTT. Protein sequence: CASSQGRGLRNSPLHF.